The clone carrying this TCR beta chain showed up many times. The sample originates from a study of blood T cell repertoires in COVID-19. About the research overall: Acute and convalescent COVID-19 specimens originated in the United States, Italy and Spain.

TCRdb's copy holds only in-frame clones and misses some; the assay was immunoSEQ multiplex PCR. The top ten clones hold 6% of a sample with approximately 110,000 clones, around 70% of them seen once. The CDR3 covers 15 residues. Germline CDR1 reads LGHNA; CDR2 reads YNFKEQ. V gave up 0 bases and J gave up 7 bases, with 16 bases separating them. The chain has TRBV4-2 and TRBJ2-7; D may be TRBD2 (6 bases). This clonotype originated in an elderly man with COVID-19, enrolled during active disease. The sample consisted of peripheral blood. CDR3 nucleotides: TGTGCCAGCAGCCAAGAGGCAGGGAACGCGGGGGAGCAGTACTTC. Translating it yields CASSQEAGNAGEQYF.